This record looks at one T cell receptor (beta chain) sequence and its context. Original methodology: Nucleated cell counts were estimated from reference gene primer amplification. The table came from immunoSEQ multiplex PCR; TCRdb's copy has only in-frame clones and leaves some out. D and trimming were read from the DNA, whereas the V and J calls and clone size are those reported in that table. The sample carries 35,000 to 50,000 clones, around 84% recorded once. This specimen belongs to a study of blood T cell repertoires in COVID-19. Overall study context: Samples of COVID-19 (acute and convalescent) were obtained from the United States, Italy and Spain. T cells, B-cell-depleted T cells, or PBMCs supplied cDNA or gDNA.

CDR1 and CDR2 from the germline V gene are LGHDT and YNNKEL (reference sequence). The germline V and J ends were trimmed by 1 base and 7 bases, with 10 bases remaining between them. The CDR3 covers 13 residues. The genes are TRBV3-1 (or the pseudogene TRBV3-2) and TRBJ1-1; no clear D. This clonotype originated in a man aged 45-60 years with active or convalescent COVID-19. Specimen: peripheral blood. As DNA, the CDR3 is TGTGCCAGCAGCCAAGGGCAGGCCCTTGAAGCTTTCTTT. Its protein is CASSQGQALEAFF.